Below are 13 T cell receptor beta chains sequenced from a single sample in a study of PD-L1 blockade in urothelial cancer. Time point defined: pretreatment peripheral blood. Sequencing used immunoSEQ multiplex PCR; TCRdb keeps in-frame clones, though not all of them. The table records about 76,000 clones, roughly 90% of them present only once. The material sequenced was PBMCs, taken around atezolizumab (anti-PD-L1) treatment. All receptors come from a man in his 70s with urothelial cancer.

This clone has a handful of counts. The chain is built from TRBV19 and TRBJ2-5, with unresolved D. V was trimmed by 10 bases and J by 5 bases, leaving 17 bases between them. The germline V gene encodes CDR1 LNHDA and CDR2 SQIVND (reference sequence). CDR3 length: 13 amino acids. CDR3 sequence reads: CATAVRLMETQYF. The CDR3 nucleotides are TGTGCCACCGCGGTCCGCCTGATGGAGACCCAGTACTTC.

The V and J genes are TRBV7-9 and TRBJ2-1, with 14 bases matching TRBD2. V was pared by 5 bases and J by 9 bases, with 9 bases of the junction left unmatched. This CDR3 has 16 amino acids. Germline loops: CDR1 SEHNR, CDR2 FQNEAQ (reference sequence). The CDR3: CASSTLTSGRAAEQFF. CDR3 sequence (DNA): TGTGCCAGCAGCACGCTGACTAGCGGGAGGGCCGCTGAGCAGTTCTTC.

V usage is TRBV5-8 and J usage is TRBJ2-7; a possible D gene is TRBD1 (5 bases). The V end lost 4 bases, the J end lost 0 bases, and 20 bases lay between the germline ends. CDR3 length equals 17 residues. Germline V gene lookup returns CDR1 SGHTS and CDR2 YDEGEE. CDR3 in amino acids: CASSLVYRGASSYEQYF. The CDR3, as DNA: TGTGCCAGCAGCCTGGTTTATCGTGGGGCCAGCTCCTACGAGCAGTACTTC. Variable domain in full (rest from reference TRBV5-8 and TRBJ2-7): EAGVTQSPTHLIKTRGQQATLRCSPISGHTSVYWYQQALGLGLQFLLWYDEGEERNRGNFPPRFSGRQFPNYSSELNVNALELEDSALYLCASSLVYRGASSYEQYFGPGTRLTVT.

The rearrangement uses TRBV7-3 and TRBJ2-3, with D perhaps matching TRBD2 (6 bases). This CDR3 has 11 amino acids. Germline assignment: CDR1 SGHTA and CDR2 FQGTGA. V shed 8 bases and J shed 9 bases, with 12 bases lying between them. CDR3 sequence: CASGRAGTQYF. The CDR3 coding sequence is TGTGCCAGCGGGCGGGCGGGAACGCAGTATTTT.

The chain is built from TRBV4-1 and TRBJ2-3, with 7 bases identical to TRBD2. The germline CDR1 and CDR2 sequences are MGHRA and YSYEKL. The V gene end was trimmed by 4 bases and the J gene end by 2 bases; junction bases not matched to a gene: 15. This CDR3 has 18 residues. The CDR3 region has the DNA TGCGCCAGCAGCCCGGATGGGGGAGGGCCGGCCCCCACAGATACGCAGTATTTT. It translates to CASSPDGGGPAPTDTQYF.

The V call is TRBV19, the J call TRBJ2-3; TRBD2 aligns across 15 bases. In germline, CDR1 is LNHDA, CDR2 SQIVND (reference sequence). The CDR3 runs to 17 residues. V lost 4 bases, J lost 3 bases, and 5 bases stayed unmatched. For the CDR3, the DNA is TGTGCCAGTAGTACGCGGACTAGCGGGAGGGGGACAGATACGCAGTATTTT. It translates to CASSTRTSGRGTDTQYF.

This chain links TRBV7-2 with TRBJ2-4; 7 nucleotides align to TRBD2. Germline CDR1 SGHTA, CDR2 FQGNSA. Trimming removed 3 bases from V and 7 bases from J; junction bases left unmatched: 6. This CDR3 comprises 14 residues. The CDR3 sequence: CASSFGLGHNIQYF. In nucleotides, the CDR3 is TGTGCCAGCAGCTTCGGACTAGGGCATAACATTCAGTACTTC.

This chain uses TRBV5-1 with TRBJ2-1; 13 bases are shared with TRBD2. The V and J ends lost 0 bases and 7 bases, in that order; junction bases with no gene match: 7. Per the germline V gene, CDR1 is SGHRS and CDR2 is YFSETQ. The CDR3 has 17 residues. CDR3 region: CASSLDLRGLAGNEQFF. CDR3 bases: TGCGCCAGCAGCTTGGACCTCCGGGGACTAGCGGGAAATGAGCAGTTCTTC. Full variable domain (rest looked up from reference TRBV5-1 and TRBJ2-1): KAGVTQTPRYLIKTRGQQVTLSCSPISGHRSVSWYQQTPGQGLQFLFEYFSETQRNKGNFPGRFSGRQFSNSRSEMNVSTLELGDSALYLCASSLDLRGLAGNEQFFGPGTRLTVL.

The J gene is TRBJ2-2, the V gene TRBV2; the match to TRBD2 covers 8 bases. V shed 9 bases, J shed 8 bases, and the junction held 8 bases outside the gene matches. The CDR3 sequence is 13 residues long. CDR1 is SNHLY, CDR2 FYNNEI, per germline. The CDR3 loop is CARSTSGLGELFF. The CDR3 DNA sequence: TGTGCCAGAAGTACTAGCGGACTGGGGGAGCTGTTTTTT.

The CDR3 reads CASSPTPTGGYGYTF. Written as DNA, the CDR3 is TGTGCCAGCAGCCCTACTCCGACAGGGGGCTATGGCTACACCTTC. The rearrangement links TRBV11-1 to TRBJ1-2, with 9 bases matching TRBD1. The V gene end was trimmed by 5 bases and the J gene end by 4 bases; junction bases not matched to a gene: 8. There are 15 residues in the CDR3. Germline V CDR1 and CDR2: SGHAT, FQDESV (reference sequence).

This clone is a singleton in its sample. The rearrangement links TRBV7-8 to TRBJ2-5; D is perhaps TRBD1 (6 bases). Germline V gives CDR1 SGHVS, CDR2 FQNEAQ. This CDR3 spans 13 amino acids. Between the trimmed V and J ends, which lost 3 bases and 6 bases, there was a span of 11 bases. The CDR3 here is CASSLLQGQTQYF. In DNA, the CDR3 is TGTGCCAGCAGCTTGTTGCAGGGGCAGACCCAGTACTTC. Combining the CDR3 with reference TRBV7-8 and TRBJ2-5 gives the whole variable domain GAGVSQSPRYKVAKRGQDVALRCDPISGHVSLFWYQQALGQGPEFLTYFQNEAQLDKSGLPSDRFFAERPEGSVSTLKIQRTQQEDSAVYLCASSLLQGQTQYFGPGTRLLVL.

This clone showed up just once. V is TRBV10-3 and J is TRBJ2-5, with 7 bases lining up with TRBD1. V lost 5 bases, J lost 3 bases, and 6 bases stayed unmatched. CDR1 is ENHRY and CDR2 is SYGVKD in the germline V gene. The CDR3 consists of 14 residues. CDR3 amino acids: CAISPGQNEETQYF. In DNA form, the CDR3 reads TGTGCCATCAGTCCGGGACAGAACGAAGAGACCCAGTACTTC.

This sequence joins TRBV28 and TRBJ1-5; perhaps TRBD1 as D (6 bases). Germline-derived CDR1 and CDR2 are MDHEN and SYDVKM. V was shortened by 2 bases and J by 5 bases, with 10 bases between the two germline ends. CDR3 length: 14 residues. Here the CDR3 DNA reads TGTGCCAGCAGTTTACAGGGGAACTATCAGCCCCAGCATTTT. Amino acids: CASSLQGNYQPQHF.